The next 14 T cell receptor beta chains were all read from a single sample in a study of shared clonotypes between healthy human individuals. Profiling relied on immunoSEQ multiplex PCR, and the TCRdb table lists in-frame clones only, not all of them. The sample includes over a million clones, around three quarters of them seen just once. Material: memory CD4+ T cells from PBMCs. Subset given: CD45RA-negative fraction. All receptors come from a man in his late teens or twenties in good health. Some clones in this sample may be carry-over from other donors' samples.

CDR3 sequence: CASSLSGVTYEQYF. The CDR3 bases are TGTGCCAGCAGCTTGTCCGGGGTTACCTACGAGCAGTACTTC. The rearrangement links TRBV5-4 to TRBJ2-7; D possibly corresponds to TRBD2 (5 bases). V lost 1 base, J lost 2 bases, and 10 bases lay in between. The CDR3 length is 14 residues. From germline, CDR1 is SGHNT and CDR2 YYREEE (reference sequence).

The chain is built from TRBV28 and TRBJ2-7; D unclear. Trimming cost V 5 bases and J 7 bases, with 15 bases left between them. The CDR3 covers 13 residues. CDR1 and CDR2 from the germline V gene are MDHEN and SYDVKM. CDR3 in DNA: TGTGCCAGCAGTCCGCCTACCTTCCGGGAGCAGTACTTC. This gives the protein CASSPPTFREQYF.

The CDR3 sequence: CASSPGGAPNTGELFF. CDR3 bases: TGTGCCAGCAGCCCCGGGGGGGCGCCGAACACCGGGGAGCTGTTTTTT. The chain couples TRBV28 to TRBJ2-2; 8 bases align to TRBD2. V lost 6 bases, J lost 0 bases, and 6 bases stayed unmatched. Germline V CDR1 and CDR2: MDHEN, SYDVKM. This CDR3 is built from 16 residues.

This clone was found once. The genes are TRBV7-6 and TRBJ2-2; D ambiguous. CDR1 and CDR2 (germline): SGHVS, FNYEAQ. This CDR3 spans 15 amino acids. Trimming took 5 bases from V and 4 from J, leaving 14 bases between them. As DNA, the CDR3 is TGTGCCAGCAGCCCTCCCGCGGCAGGCACCGGGGAGCTGTTTTTT. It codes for CASSPPAAGTGELFF.

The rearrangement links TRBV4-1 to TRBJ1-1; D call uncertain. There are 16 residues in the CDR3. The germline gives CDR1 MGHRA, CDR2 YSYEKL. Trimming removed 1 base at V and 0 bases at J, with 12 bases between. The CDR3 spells CASSQGMSGVNTEAFF. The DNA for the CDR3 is TGCGCCAGCAGCCAAGGCATGTCCGGGGTGAACACTGAAGCTTTCTTT.

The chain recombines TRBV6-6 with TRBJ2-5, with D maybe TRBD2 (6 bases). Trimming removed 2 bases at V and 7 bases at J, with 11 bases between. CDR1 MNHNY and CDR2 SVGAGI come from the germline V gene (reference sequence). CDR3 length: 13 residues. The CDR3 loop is CASSYKGGGTQYF. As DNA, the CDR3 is TGTGCCAGCAGTTACAAGGGAGGCGGGACCCAGTACTTC.

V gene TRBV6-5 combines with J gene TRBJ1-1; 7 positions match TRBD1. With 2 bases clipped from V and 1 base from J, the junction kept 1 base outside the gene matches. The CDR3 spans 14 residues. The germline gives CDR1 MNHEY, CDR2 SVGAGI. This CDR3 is CASSYRQGNTEAFF. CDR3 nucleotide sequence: TGTGCCAGCAGTTACAGACAGGGGAACACTGAAGCTTTCTTT.

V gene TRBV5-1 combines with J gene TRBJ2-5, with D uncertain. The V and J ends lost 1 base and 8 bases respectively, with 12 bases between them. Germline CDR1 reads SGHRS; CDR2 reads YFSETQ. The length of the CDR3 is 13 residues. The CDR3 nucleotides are TGCGCCAGCAGCTTGACAGTTTCAGAAACCCAGTACTTC. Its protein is CASSLTVSETQYF.

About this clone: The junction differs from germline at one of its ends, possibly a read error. CDR3 residues: CASSQATGKHEQYF. The CDR3 nucleotides read TGTGCCAGCAGTCAAGCCACAGGGAAACACGAGCAGTACTTC. The V and J genes are TRBV2 and TRBJ2-7; perhaps TRBD1 as D (6 bases). The CDR3 sequence is 14 residues long. The germline V gene has CDR1 SNHLY and CDR2 FYNNEI. The variable domain in full, with the rest retrieved from reference TRBV2 and TRBJ2-7, is EPEVTQTPSHQVTQMGQEVILRCVPISNHLYFYWYRQILGQKVEFLVSFYNNEISEKSEIFDDQFSVERPDGSNFTLKIRSTKLEDSAMYFCASSQATGKHEQYFGPGTRLTVT.

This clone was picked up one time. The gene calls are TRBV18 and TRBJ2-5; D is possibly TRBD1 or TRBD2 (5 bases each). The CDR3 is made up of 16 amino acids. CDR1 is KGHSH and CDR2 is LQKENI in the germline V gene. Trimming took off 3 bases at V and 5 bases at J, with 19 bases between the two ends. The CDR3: CASSPLGTLVEETQYF. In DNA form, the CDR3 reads TGTGCCAGCTCACCTTTGGGGACCTTGGTGGAGGAGACCCAGTACTTC.

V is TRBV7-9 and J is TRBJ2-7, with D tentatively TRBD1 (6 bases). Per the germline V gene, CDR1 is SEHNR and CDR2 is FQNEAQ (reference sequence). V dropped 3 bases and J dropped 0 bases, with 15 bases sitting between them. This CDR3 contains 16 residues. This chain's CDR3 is CASSFMPGHGSYEQYF. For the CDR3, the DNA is TGTGCCAGCAGCTTCATGCCGGGACACGGCTCCTACGAGCAGTACTTC.

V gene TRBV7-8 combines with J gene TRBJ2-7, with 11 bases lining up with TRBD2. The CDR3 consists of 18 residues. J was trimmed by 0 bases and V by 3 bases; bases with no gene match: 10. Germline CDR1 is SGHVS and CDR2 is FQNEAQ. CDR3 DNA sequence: TGTGCCAGCAGCTTTGACAGCACCGGGACTAGCGGCTCCTACGAGCAGTACTTC. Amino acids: CASSFDSTGTSGSYEQYF.

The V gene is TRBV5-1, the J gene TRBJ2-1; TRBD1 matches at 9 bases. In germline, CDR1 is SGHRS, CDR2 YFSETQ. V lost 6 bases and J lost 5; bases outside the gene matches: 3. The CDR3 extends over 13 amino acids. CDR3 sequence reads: CASTTGGNNEQFF. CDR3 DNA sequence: TGCGCCAGCACTACAGGGGGCAACAATGAGCAGTTCTTC.

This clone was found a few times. CDR3: CSVGEYTEAFF. CDR3 DNA sequence: TGCAGCGTCGGGGAATACACTGAAGCTTTCTTT. The chain recombines TRBV29-1 with TRBJ1-1; D is uncertain. The CDR3 runs to 11 residues. Germline V gives CDR1 SQVTM, CDR2 ANQGSEA. The V end was cut by 6 bases, the J end by 3 bases, with 8 bases between.